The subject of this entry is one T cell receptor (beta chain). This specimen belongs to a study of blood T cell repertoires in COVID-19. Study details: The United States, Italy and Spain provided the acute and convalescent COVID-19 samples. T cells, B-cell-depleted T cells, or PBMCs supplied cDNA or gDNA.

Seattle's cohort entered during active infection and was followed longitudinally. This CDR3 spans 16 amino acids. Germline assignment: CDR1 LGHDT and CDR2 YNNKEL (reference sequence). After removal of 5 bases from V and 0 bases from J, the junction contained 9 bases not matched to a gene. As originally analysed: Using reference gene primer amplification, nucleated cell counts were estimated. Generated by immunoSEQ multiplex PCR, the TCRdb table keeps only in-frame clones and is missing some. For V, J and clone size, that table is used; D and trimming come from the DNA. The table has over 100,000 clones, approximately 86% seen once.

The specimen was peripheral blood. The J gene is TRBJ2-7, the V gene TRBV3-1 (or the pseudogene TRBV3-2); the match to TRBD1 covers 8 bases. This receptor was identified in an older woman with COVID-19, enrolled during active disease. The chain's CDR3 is CASSYLQGALSYEQYF. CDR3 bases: TGTGCCAGCAGCTACCTCCAGGGGGCCCTCTCCTACGAGCAGTACTTC.